A single TCR beta chain is shown here with its context. The data derive from a study of blood T cell repertoires in COVID-19. The CDR3 sequence is 14 residues long. Germline V gives CDR1 PRHDT, CDR2 FYEKMQ (reference sequence). The ends were cut back, 0 bases at V and 4 bases at J, with 10 bases in the middle. Measured with immunoSEQ multiplex PCR; TCRdb has only the in-frame clones, and not every one. The repertoire consists of hundreds of thousands of clones, with roughly 84% occurring once and the leading ten covering 15% to 20%. This rearrangement joins TRBV13 to TRBJ2-7; D may be TRBD2 (6 bases). The TCR was taken from a woman older than 75 with active or convalescent COVID-19. Sequenced sample: peripheral blood. The CDR3 loop reads CASSLGSGEYEQYF. CDR3 nucleotide sequence: TGTGCCAGCAGCTTAGGATCGGGGGAATACGAGCAGTACTTC.